A single sample gave rise to the 23 T cell receptor beta chains below, sequenced in a study of T cells in localized non-small cell lung cancer. TCRdb's copy holds only in-frame clones and misses some; the assay was immunoSEQ multiplex PCR. Of tens of thousands of clones listed, roughly 90% are singletons. The source was peripheral blood, collected before any cancer treatment. These receptors were collected from a man between 40 and 75 years old with stage I lung adenocarcinoma.

The rearrangement links TRBV4-2 to TRBJ2-1, with D possibly TRBD1 on 5 matching bases. Germline assignment: CDR1 LGHNA and CDR2 YNFKEQ. The CDR3 runs 12 residues. Trimming shortened V by 5 bases and J by 8 bases, and 10 bases separated the two germline ends. This CDR3 is CASSLGVDEQFF. CDR3 sequence (DNA): TGTGCCAGCAGCTTAGGGGTCGATGAGCAGTTCTTC.

Worth noting for this clone: Other nucleotide sequences from this sample produce the same CDR3. V usage is TRBV18 and J usage is TRBJ2-7, with TRBD1 matching 10 bases. Trimming removed 6 bases from V and 4 bases from J; junction bases left unmatched: 6. CDR3 length: 14 amino acids. Germline V gives CDR1 KGHSH, CDR2 LQKENI. The CDR3 nucleotides read TGTGCCAGCTCGCCGGGACAGGGGTCATACGAGCAGTACTTC. Protein sequence: CASSPGQGSYEQYF.

The chain links TRBV6-5 to TRBJ2-3; D unclear. V lost 3 bases, J lost 6 bases, and 4 bases lay in between. CDR3 length: 11 residues. The germline V gene has CDR1 MNHEY and CDR2 SVGAGI. The CDR3 DNA is TGTGCCAGCAGTTATTTGGATACGCAGTATTTT. Translation: CASSYLDTQYF.

V gene TRBV6-5 combines with J gene TRBJ2-1; 10 positions match TRBD2. In germline, CDR1 is MNHEY, CDR2 SVGAGI. This CDR3 is built from 14 residues. V lost 7 bases, J lost 9 bases, and 9 bases stayed unmatched. CDR3 sequence (DNA): TGTGCCAGCATCCCTCTAGCGGGAGTGGGTGAGCAGTTCTTC. Amino acid sequence: CASIPLAGVGEQFF.

The gene calls are TRBV27 and TRBJ2-7, with 7 bases matching TRBD1. CDR1 is MNHEY, CDR2 SMNVEV, per germline (reference sequence). The CDR3 loop spans 16 amino acids. V was clipped by 6 bases and J by 0 bases; unmatched bases: 11. The DNA of the CDR3 is TGTGCCAGCAGAGCTAGACAGGGCCGGGGCTCCTACGAGCAGTACTTC. Translation: CASRARQGRGSYEQYF.

The V and J genes are TRBV4-1 and TRBJ2-7, with 10 bases that match TRBD2. CDR1 MGHRA and CDR2 YSYEKL come from the germline V gene. With 0 bases clipped from V and 3 bases from J, the junction kept 5 bases outside the gene matches. The CDR3 sequence is 16 residues long. CDR3 protein: CASSQDAAGGIYEQYF. CDR3 nucleotide sequence: TGCGCCAGCAGCCAAGATGCAGCGGGAGGGATCTACGAGCAGTACTTC.

The rearrangement uses TRBV7-6 and TRBJ2-1; perhaps TRBD2 as D (6 bases). Germline V gene data show CDR1 as SGHVS and CDR2 as FNYEAQ. The CDR3 has 14 residues. Between the trimmed V and J ends, which lost 5 bases and 8 bases, there was a span of 16 bases. The CDR3 nucleotides read TGTGCCAGCAGCCGGGACTCCTCCTATTATGAGCAGTTCTTC. Amino acids: CASSRDSSYYEQFF. Full variable domain (outside the CDR3, taken from reference TRBV7-6 and TRBJ2-1): GAGVSQSPRYKVTKRGQDVALRCDPISGHVSLYWYRQALGQGPEFLTYFNYEAQQDKSGLPNDRFSAERPEGSISTLTIQRTEQRDSAMYRCASSRDSSYYEQFFGPGTRLTVL.

This chain connects TRBV6-5 to TRBJ2-7; 9 bases are a match to TRBD2. The CDR3 runs 14 residues. The germline gives CDR1 MNHEY, CDR2 SVGAGI. With 10 bases clipped from V and 3 bases from J, the junction kept 10 bases outside the gene matches. CDR3 in amino acids: CATGGGRGLYEQYF. The CDR3 DNA reads as TGTGCCACGGGAGGCGGGAGGGGCCTCTACGAGCAGTACTTC.

The chain is built from TRBV5-5 and TRBJ1-1; D possibly corresponds to TRBD1 (6 bases). Trimming left V 4 bases short and J 4 bases short, with 20 bases between. This CDR3 spans 16 amino acids. Germline lookup yields CDR1 SGHKS and CDR2 YYEKEE (reference sequence). This CDR3 is CASSNTYGGVSTEAFF. The CDR3 bases are TGTGCCAGCAGCAATACATACGGGGGCGTGAGCACTGAAGCTTTCTTT.

The chain has TRBV19 and TRBJ2-5; D is possibly TRBD2 (5 bases). Germline CDR1 LNHDA, CDR2 SQIVND (reference sequence). Trimming cost V 5 bases and J 4 bases, with 17 bases left between them. CDR3 length: 15 amino acids. CDR3 residues: CASSPPAGGRETQYF. CDR3 coding DNA: TGTGCCAGTAGTCCCCCAGCCGGAGGTAGAGAGACCCAGTACTTC.

The V and J genes are TRBV2 and TRBJ2-7; 12 bases fit TRBD2. The CDR3 has 17 amino acids. V was clipped by 3 bases and J by 4 bases; unmatched bases: 10. CDR1 and CDR2 (germline): SNHLY, FYNNEI. CDR3 coding DNA: TGTGCCAGCAGTGATGTTGCTAGCGGGAGGGCTAGGTACGAGCAGTACTTC. It encodes CASSDVASGRARYEQYF.

This clone occurred once. The chain combines TRBV18 with TRBJ1-4, with D perhaps matching TRBD1 (5 bases). The CDR3 runs to 14 residues. CDR1 KGHSH and CDR2 LQKENI come from the germline V gene. Trimming removed 1 base from V and 6 bases from J, with 9 bases in between. This CDR3 is CASSPQGTYEKLFF. CDR3 coding DNA: TGTGCCAGCTCACCACAGGGGACCTATGAAAAACTGTTTTTT.

The chain couples TRBV29-1 to TRBJ2-7; D not certain. V was pared by 4 bases and J by 2 bases, with 12 bases between. Germline V CDR1 and CDR2: SQVTM, ANQGSEA. CDR3 length: 13 residues. The CDR3 sequence: CSVAMRRTYEQYF. Written as DNA, the CDR3 is TGCAGCGTTGCTATGAGGCGCACCTACGAGCAGTACTTC.

This chain connects TRBV28 to TRBJ2-5, with D possibly being TRBD2 (6 bases). Per the germline V gene, CDR1 is MDHEN and CDR2 is SYDVKM. Trimming took off 10 bases at V and 5 bases at J, with 14 bases between the two ends. The CDR3 has 12 residues. The CDR3 region is CATRDLGETQYF. The DNA of the CDR3 is TGTGCCACCCGGGACTTGGGGGAGACCCAGTACTTC.

This chain connects TRBV9 to TRBJ2-3; 8 positions match TRBD2. The junction had 8 bases not matched to a gene; V was cut back by 0 bases and J by 5 bases. From germline, CDR1 is SGDLS and CDR2 YYNGEE. This CDR3 spans 16 amino acids. The DNA for the CDR3 is TGTGCCAGCAGCGTAGACGGGAGGGCCAGAGGAGATACGCAGTATTTT. Residues: CASSVDGRARGDTQYF.

The V gene is TRBV2, the J gene TRBJ2-5; TRBD1 agrees at 7 bases. V gave up 3 bases and J gave up 4 bases; unmatched junction bases: 2. The CDR3 loop spans 13 amino acids. Germline loops: CDR1 SNHLY, CDR2 FYNNEI. The CDR3 sequence: CASSDQGVETQYF. The CDR3 DNA is TGTGCCAGCAGTGATCAGGGGGTAGAGACCCAGTACTTC.

This clone was observed a single time. At one end, the junction sequence differs from germline, possibly due to a read error. The rearrangement joins TRBV7-2 to TRBJ1-2; TRBD1 agrees at 7 bases. The V gene's germline CDR1 is SGHTA and CDR2 FQGNSA. This CDR3 region has 13 residues. The CDR3 loop is CASSQTGNYGYTF. The CDR3, as DNA: TGCGCCAGCAGCCAGACAGGGAACTATGGCTACACCTTC.

The genes are TRBV7-8 and TRBJ2-7, with 7 bases matching TRBD1. Germline-derived CDR1 and CDR2 are SGHVS and FQNEAQ. V trimming: 4 bases; J trimming: 2 bases; junction bases outside the gene matches: 8. This CDR3 spans 15 amino acids. CDR3 sequence (DNA): TGTGCCAGCAGCTCGAGTCCAGACAGGGCCTACGAGCAGTACTTC. It specifies CASSSSPDRAYEQYF.

The chain joins TRBV7-9 to TRBJ1-2, with TRBD1 identical over 8 bases. The CDR3 contains 14 residues. Germline V gives CDR1 SEHNR, CDR2 FQNEAQ (reference sequence). V trimming: 2 bases; J trimming: 8 bases; junction bases outside the gene matches: 7. DNA of the CDR3: TGTGCCAGCAGCTTAATAATGACAGGGGCAGGCTACACCTTC. The encoded protein is CASSLIMTGAGYTF.

This clone turned up a few times. CDR3 protein: CASSDSGAGTGELFF. CDR3 bases: TGTGCCAGCAGTGACTCAGGGGCCGGCACCGGGGAGCTGTTTTTT. The gene calls are TRBV25-1 and TRBJ2-2, with a weak D call TRBD1 (6 bases). The CDR3 consists of 15 residues. Trimming pared 3 bases from V and 4 bases from J, leaving 12 bases between. Germline CDR1 MGHDK, CDR2 SYGVNS.

The V call is TRBV5-1, the J call TRBJ1-1; D remains ambiguous. Germline V gene lookup returns CDR1 SGHRS and CDR2 YFSETQ. The V end was cut by 0 bases, the J end by 0 bases, with 6 bases between. This CDR3 contains 14 residues. The CDR3 DNA reads as TGCGCCAGCAGCTTGGTAGGGTTGAACACTGAAGCTTTCTTT. This encodes CASSLVGLNTEAFF. The complete variable domain, with remaining parts taken from reference TRBV5-1 and TRBJ1-1, reads KAGVTQTPRYLIKTRGQQVTLSCSPISGHRSVSWYQQTPGQGLQFLFEYFSETQRNKGNFPGRFSGRQFSNSRSEMNVSTLELGDSALYLCASSLVGLNTEAFFGQGTRLTVV.

The rearrangement joins TRBV9 to TRBJ2-1; D is unresolved. The germline V and J ends were trimmed by 3 bases and 2 bases, with 6 bases remaining between them. This CDR3 has 13 residues. Per germline, CDR1 SGDLS and CDR2 YYNGEE. CDR3 DNA sequence: TGTGCCAGCAGCGACAAGCCCTACAATGAGCAGTTCTTC. Translated, it gives CASSDKPYNEQFF.

This sequence joins TRBV14 and TRBJ2-7; the D is unclear. The ends were cut back, 0 bases at V and 1 base at J, with 10 bases in the middle. CDR1 and CDR2 from the germline V gene are SGHDN and FVKESK. The CDR3 loop spans 15 amino acids. CDR3 bases: TGTGCCAGCAGCCAAGATAGAACACCGTCCTACGAGCAGTACTTC. Protein product: CASSQDRTPSYEQYF.